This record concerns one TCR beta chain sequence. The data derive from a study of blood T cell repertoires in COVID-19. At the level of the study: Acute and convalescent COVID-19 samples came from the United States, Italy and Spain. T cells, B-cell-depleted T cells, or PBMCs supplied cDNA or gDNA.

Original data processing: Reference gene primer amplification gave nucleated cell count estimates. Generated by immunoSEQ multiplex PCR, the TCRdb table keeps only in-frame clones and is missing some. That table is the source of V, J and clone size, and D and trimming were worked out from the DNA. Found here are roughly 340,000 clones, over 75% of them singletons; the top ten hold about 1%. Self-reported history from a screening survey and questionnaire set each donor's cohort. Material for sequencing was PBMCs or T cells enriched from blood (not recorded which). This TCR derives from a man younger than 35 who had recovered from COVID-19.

CDR3 amino acids: CAWSDRSRGELFF. The CDR3 nucleotides read TGTGCCTGGAGTGACAGGTCCCGCGGGGAGCTGTTTTTT. The J gene is TRBJ2-2, the V gene TRBV30; perhaps TRBD1 as D (5 bases). Trimming removed 1 base at V and 7 bases at J, with 10 bases between. Germline assignment: CDR1 GTSNPN and CDR2 SVGIG (reference sequence). The CDR3 sequence is 13 residues long.